These 3 T cell receptor beta chains were sequenced from one sample in a study of PD-1 blockade in classical Hodgkin lymphoma. Time point described: cycle 4 day 1 (C4D1), after around six weeks of nivolumab. Every patient had relapsed following autologous stem cell transplantation, and cohorts differed in brentuximab vedotin exposure. Libraries were prepared by immunoSEQ multiplex PCR; TCRdb keeps only in-frame clonotypes and omits some of them. In the table there are tens of thousands of clones, 86% of which are singletons. The starting material was peripheral blood mononuclear cells (PBMCs), obtained before the fourth cycle of nivolumab. These receptors were taken from a human donor with classical Hodgkin lymphoma.

Written as DNA, the CDR3 is TGTGCCAGCAACAAACTTGGGGGGGAGCGGTGGAACTATGGCTACACCTTC. Translated, it gives CASNKLGGERWNYGYTF. The rearrangement links TRBV11-2 to TRBJ1-2, with D possibly being TRBD1 (5 bases). From germline, CDR1 is SGHAT and CDR2 FQNNGV. This CDR3 contains 17 residues. Trimming took 7 bases from V and 2 from J, leaving 23 bases between them.

The rearrangement uses TRBV2 and TRBJ2-3, with D tentatively TRBD2 (6 bases). CDR3 size: 14 residues. From germline, CDR1 is SNHLY and CDR2 FYNNEI. Trimming removed 3 bases at V and 9 bases at J, with 16 bases between. CDR3 amino acids: CASSELETSPTQYF. CDR3 DNA sequence: TGTGCCAGCAGTGAGCTCGAGACTAGTCCCACGCAGTATTTT.

This rearrangement joins TRBV7-9 to TRBJ2-7; the D gene could be TRBD1 or TRBD2 (5 bases each). This CDR3 is 11 amino acids long. V was pared by 4 bases and J by 6 bases, with 7 bases between. Germline-derived CDR1 and CDR2 are SEHNR and FQNEAQ (reference sequence). This chain's CDR3 is CASSSGPEQYF. CDR3 sequence (DNA): TGTGCCAGCAGCTCGGGGCCCGAGCAGTACTTC. Full variable domain (missing parts from reference TRBV7-9 and TRBJ2-7): DTGVSQNPRHKITKRGQNVTFRCDPISEHNRLYWYRQTLGQGPEFLTYFQNEAQLEKSRLLSDRFSAERPKGSFSTLEIQRTEQGDSAMYLCASSSGPEQYFGPGTRLTVT.